These T cell receptor beta chains were read from a single sample in a study of T cell repertoires in cytomegalovirus infection. TCRdb called the reads again in MiXCR, with one record for every CDR3 protein. The repertoire has 100,000 or so distinct CDR3 sequences, more than 20% of them found once; the top ten carry about 39%. The sequenced sample consisted of CD8+ T cells from PBMCs. The source is a human donor in good health (CMV status not recorded). Some clones in this sample may be carry-over from other donors' samples. Each CDR3 is given with its conserved first and last residue. D genes are given only for firm matches. Only some rows state a clone size, as once, few, many or a class for expanded clones.

V gene,D gene,clone size,J gene,CDR3 DNA,CDR3 protein
TRBV4-1,TRBD1,many,TRBJ2-3,TGCGCCAGCAGCCAAGGGACAGGACAGGGTGATACGCAGTATTTT,CASSQGTGQGDTQYF
TRBV11-2,TRBD2,NA,TRBJ2-1,TGTGCCAGCAGCTCGACCGACAGGACTAGCGGAAACAATGAGCAGTTCTTC,CASSSTDRTSGNNEQFF
TRBV27,NA,many,TRBJ2-3,TGTGCCAGCAGTCCCACCCGGGACGGGAGCACAGATACGCAGTATTTT,CASSPTRDGSTDTQYF
TRBV20-1,NA,NA,TRBJ2-7,TGCAGTGCTAGAGGAGGGGAATCCTACGAGCAGTACTTC,CSARGGESYEQYF
TRBV24-1,TRBD1,NA,TRBJ1-1,TGTTCTCGAACGGGGACAGGGGCTATTCTAACAATGAACACTGAAGCTTTCTTT,CSRTGTGAILTMNTEAFF
TRBV20-1,TRBD2,NA,TRBJ2-3,TGCAGTGCTAGACTCCGACTAGCGGGGTCCACAGATACGCAGTATTTT,CSARLRLAGSTDTQYF
TRBV18,TRBD2,NA,TRBJ2-3,TGTGCCAGCTCACCCCCCGGACTAGCGAAGACAGATACGCAGTATTTT,CASSPPGLAKTDTQYF
TRBV27,NA,few,TRBJ2-7,TGTGCCAGCAGTTTACAGGGGAGGGACGAGCAGTACTTC,CASSLQGRDEQYF
TRBV14,TRBD1,NA,TRBJ2-3,TGTGCCAGCAGCCAAGAACAGGGGACAGGGTGGACAGATACGCAGTATTTT,CASSQEQGTGWTDTQYF
TRBV11-2,TRBD1,many,TRBJ1-1,TGTGCCAGCAGCTTAGAGGGCCAGGGGGCCATAAACACTGAAGCTTTCTTT,CASSLEGQGAINTEAFF
TRBV3-1,TRBD1,many,TRBJ2-1,TGTGCCAGCAGCCCCGGGACAGGGGGCTTCTACAATGAGCAGTTCTTC,CASSPGTGGFYNEQFF
TRBV20-1,TRBD2,NA,TRBJ2-1,TGCAGTGCTAGAGATCTTGGACTAGATCGGAATGAGCAGTTCTTC,CSARDLGLDRNEQFF
TRBV12-3/TRBV12-4,NA,NA,TRBJ2-2,TGTGCCAGCAGCCTCCGGGACAACACCGGGGAGCTGTTTTTT,CASSLRDNTGELFF
TRBV11-2,TRBD1,many,TRBJ1-3,TGTGCCAGCAGCCCCCGGGACAGAAGCTCTGGAAACACCATATATTTT,CASSPRDRSSGNTIYF
TRBV28,NA,few,TRBJ1-4,TGTGCCAGCAGTTTAGGAGGGGCCGATGAAAAACTGTTTTTT,CASSLGGADEKLFF
TRBV29-1,TRBD2,NA,TRBJ2-2,TGCAGCGTTGATGTGGCTAGCGGGGGGAAAAACACCGGGGAGCTGTTTTTT,CSVDVASGGKNTGELFF
TRBV28,NA,NA,TRBJ2-7,TGTGCCAGCAGTTCGCCCAGGGGCTTATCCTACGAGCAGTACTTC,CASSSPRGLSYEQYF
TRBV11-2,TRBD1,NA,TRBJ2-4,TGTGCCAGCAGCTCAAGGGGGCTGCCCGGCGGTCTAGCCAAAAACATTCAGTACTTC,CASSSRGLPGGLAKNIQYF
TRBV7-2,TRBD2,many,TRBJ2-3,TGTGCCAGCAGCCCCCGACTAGCGGTAGATACGCAGTATTTT,CASSPRLAVDTQYF
TRBV12-3/TRBV12-4,NA,NA,TRBJ2-1,TGTGCCAGCACCAACCCGGGGGCAGAGAATGAGCAGTTCTTC,CASTNPGAENEQFF
TRBV28,TRBD1,NA,TRBJ2-7,TGTGCCAGCAGTTTCCTTCCGGGACAGGGGGTCAACGAGCAGTACTTC,CASSFLPGQGVNEQYF
TRBV7-9,TRBD1,many,TRBJ2-7,TGTGCCAGCAGCAAGGACACCGGGACAGGGGGCTACGAGCAGTACTTC,CASSKDTGTGGYEQYF
TRBV7-9,NA,NA,TRBJ1-1,TGTGCCAGCAGGCGCGTGAACACTGAAGCTTTCTTT,CASRRVNTEAFF
TRBV7-8,NA,many,TRBJ2-7,TGTGCCAGCAGCTTAACAGACTACGAGCAGTACTTC,CASSLTDYEQYF
TRBV10-3,TRBD2,few,TRBJ2-1,TGTGCCATGGGGCAGCGGGAGGGGAATGAGCAGTTCTTC,CAMGQREGNEQFF
TRBV7-9,NA,many,TRBJ2-7,TGTGCCAGCAGCTGGAGTGGGGCGGAGCAGTACTTC,CASSWSGAEQYF
TRBV7-2,NA,many,TRBJ1-3,TGTGCCAGCAGCCCTTCGGGATCTGGAAACACCATATATTTT,CASSPSGSGNTIYF
TRBV7-2,NA,many,TRBJ2-1,TGTGCCAGCAGCTTAGGGGGGCTCAGTGAGCAGTTCTTC,CASSLGGLSEQFF
TRBV6-2/TRBV6-3,NA,NA,TRBJ2-3,TGTGCCAGCAGTAAGGACCCCGGAGAAAGAGATACGCAGTATTTT,CASSKDPGERDTQYF
TRBV13,NA,few,TRBJ2-7,TGTGCCAGCAGCTCCCGAGACAGAATGTTTATAGACGAGCAGTACTTC,CASSSRDRMFIDEQYF
TRBV7-9,NA,few,TRBJ2-3,TGTGCCAGCAGCTTCGAGGGAGTGACAGATACGCAGTATTTT,CASSFEGVTDTQYF
TRBV4-3,NA,NA,TRBJ1-6,TGCGCCAGCAGCCCCGGGGCGGGTAGCTCCTATAATTCACCCCTCCACTTT,CASSPGAGSSYNSPLHF
TRBV7-6,NA,many,TRBJ2-1,TGTGCCAGCAGCCTCCGGGGGGCTTACAATGAGCAGTTCTTC,CASSLRGAYNEQFF
TRBV5-6,NA,few,TRBJ2-5,TGTGCCAGCAGCACAATCCTCGACGAAGGGGGAGAGACCCAGTACTTC,CASSTILDEGGETQYF
TRBV19,NA,few,TRBJ2-7,TGTGCCAGTAGTCCCGGGACGAACTCCTACGAGCAGTACTTC,CASSPGTNSYEQYF
TRBV4-1,NA,few,TRBJ2-1,TGCGCCAGCAGCCAATTCCCCCAGAGGTCGGGCAGCGCCAATGAGCAGTTCTTC,CASSQFPQRSGSANEQFF
TRBV10-3,NA,NA,TRBJ1-3,TGTGCCATCAGTGAGGATAACGGGATCTCTGGAAACACCATATATTTT,CAISEDNGISGNTIYF
TRBV7-2,TRBD2,many,TRBJ2-7,TGTGCCAGCAGCCCAGGGCGGGGGACTAGCGGGGTGATCTACGAGCAGTACTTC,CASSPGRGTSGVIYEQYF
TRBV2,NA,NA,TRBJ2-3,TGTGCCAGCCCCTTCGCGGGGTCAGATACGCAGTATTTT,CASPFAGSDTQYF
TRBV27,NA,NA,TRBJ2-3,TGTGCCAGCAGTAACACGGTGGCAGATACGCAGTATTTT,CASSNTVADTQYF
TRBV15,NA,many,TRBJ2-7,TGTGCCACCAGCAGAGATTTCGGCAGGGGTTGGGACGAGCAGTACTTC,CATSRDFGRGWDEQYF
TRBV30,NA,few,TRBJ2-2,TGTGCCTGGAGTGTCGTAGCGGCGCTGAACACCGGGGAGCTGTTTTTT,CAWSVVAALNTGELFF
TRBV20-1,NA,many,TRBJ2-7,TGCAGTGCTAGAGATCGACAGCTACTCTACGAGCAGTACTTC,CSARDRQLLYEQYF
TRBV19,NA,NA,TRBJ1-5,TGTGCCAGTAGTATAGCCGGGAATCAGCCCCAGCATTTT,CASSIAGNQPQHF
TRBV10-3,TRBD1,NA,TRBJ1-2,TGTGCCATCAGGGGACAGGGAAGCTATGGCTACACCTTC,CAIRGQGSYGYTF
TRBV29-1,TRBD2,NA,TRBJ2-1,TGCAGCGCCTACTCTAGCGGGAGGTACAATGAGCAGTTCTTC,CSAYSSGRYNEQFF
TRBV19,NA,NA,TRBJ1-1,TGTGCCAGTAGCCCCTTCTGGCCAAAGGTTGGAGCTTTCTTT,CASSPFWPKVGAFF
TRBV20-1,NA,NA,TRBJ1-4,TGCAGTTCCCCCGGGCCCGTAGGGGAAAAACTGTTTTTT,CSSPGPVGEKLFF
TRBV6-2/TRBV6-3,TRBD1,NA,TRBJ1-1,TGTGCCAGCACTCTGACAGGGATGAACACTGAAGCTTTCTTT,CASTLTGMNTEAFF
TRBV7-9,TRBD1,once,TRBJ2-7,TGTGCCAGCAGCATTTTACAGGGGCGCTCCTACGAGCAGTACTTC,CASSILQGRSYEQYF
TRBV5-6,TRBD1,few,TRBJ2-7,TGTGCCAGCAGCGGACAGGGGAGGGGCGACGAGCAGTACTTC,CASSGQGRGDEQYF
TRBV9,TRBD2,many,TRBJ2-1,TGTGCCAGCAGCGTAGCTTCGTTAGCGGGGGCCACCTACAATGAGCAGTTCTTC,CASSVASLAGATYNEQFF
TRBV2,NA,NA,TRBJ2-3,TGTGCCAGCAGAAGGGCAGGGAACACAGATACGCAGTATTTT,CASRRAGNTDTQYF